Included here is one T cell receptor beta chain sequence, with context. The data belong to a study of T cell changes during pregnancy in multiple sclerosis. The CDR3 has 14 residues. Germline CDR1 reads SGHAT; CDR2 reads FQNNGV. V shed 6 bases and J shed 6 bases, with 15 bases lying between them. Repertoires were generated with immunoSEQ multiplex PCR, while TCRdb's copy carries only in-frame clones and drops some. The sample lists 39,000 or so clones; around 90% were seen once. The TCR originated in a female donor in good health, enrolled as a control in a pregnancy study. Sequenced here: CD4+ T cells from peripheral blood mononuclear cells, sampled after pregnancy. This chain connects TRBV11-2 to TRBJ2-1; D might be TRBD1 (6 bases). CDR3 nucleotide sequence: TGTGCCAGCAGTTATCCCTCAGGGGCCAATGAGCAGTTCTTC. It yields the protein CASSYPSGANEQFF.